Described below is a single T cell receptor beta chain sequence and its context. Per germline, CDR1 LNHDA and CDR2 SQIVND (reference sequence). The CDR3 covers 16 residues. The ends were cut back, 8 bases at V and 3 bases at J, with 19 bases in the middle. TCRdb keeps only in-frame clones here, not all; method: immunoSEQ multiplex PCR. In the table there are fewer than 40,000 clones, approximately 85% of which are singletons. The source of the sample is a study of T cells in narcolepsy. The sample taken for sequencing was CD45RA- memory CD4+ T cells from PBMCs. The sequence came from a human donor with narcolepsy. The chain is built from TRBV19 and TRBJ2-2, with D perhaps being TRBD1 or TRBD2 (5 bases each). CDR3 nucleotide sequence: TGTGCCAGTCGGGATGAGGTGGGGGTGTACACCGGGGAGCTGTTTTTT. Translation gives CASRDEVGVYTGELFF.